The rows below give T cell receptor beta chains drawn from one sample of a study of vaccination and CD4 T cells after COVID-19. TCRdb ran MiXCR on the PCR reads and lists one entry per CDR3 protein. The repertoire holds about 11,000 distinct CDR3 sequences, with approximately 41% as singletons. These receptors have no known antigen. The sample comprised CD4+ T cells from blood, cultured in vitro. All receptors derive from a human donor who had recovered from COVID-19. Each CDR3 is given with its conserved first and last residue. Each record gives: V gene, CDR3 length, D gene, clone size, J gene, CDR3 protein, CDR3 DNA. D genes are given only for firm matches. For some rows the clone size is stated as once, few or many, or as a class when expanded; others skip it.

TRBV2	13	.	few	TRBJ1-5	CASRSRRNQPQHF	TGTGCCAGCAGGTCCAGGAGAAATCAGCCCCAGCATTTT
TRBV6-5	16	.	few	TRBJ1-2	CASSYLAGDEDYGYTF	TGTGCCAGCAGTTATTTGGCGGGGGACGAGGACTATGGCTACACCTTC
TRBV11-1	18	TRBD2	few	TRBJ2-1	CASSPNQLTSGGDNEQFF	TGTGCCAGCAGCCCGAACCAACTGACTAGCGGGGGTGACAATGAGCAGTTCTTC
TRBV6-4	13	.	.	TRBJ1-2	CASSDDSYYGYTF	TGTGCCAGCAGTGACGACTCCTACTATGGCTACACCTTC
TRBV12-3/TRBV12-4	13	.	.	TRBJ1-2	CANERDGTYGYTF	TGTGCCAACGAACGGGACGGAACCTATGGCTACACCTTC
TRBV6-1	17	TRBD1	few	TRBJ1-2	CASSARTGGTAHYGYTF	TGTGCCAGCAGCGCCCGGACAGGGGGGACTGCCCACTATGGCTACACCTTC
TRBV28	14	.	.	TRBJ1-2	CASSSPGSGYGYTF	TGTGCCAGCAGTTCCCCCGGGTCGGGTTATGGCTACACCTTC
TRBV20-1	15	.	.	TRBJ2-6	CSASDRLSGANVLTF	TGCAGTGCTAGCGACAGGCTATCTGGGGCCAACGTCCTGACTTTC
TRBV20-1	14	TRBD2	.	TRBJ2-5	CSAGGTSGQETQYF	TGCAGTGCTGGGGGGACTAGCGGACAAGAGACCCAGTACTTC
TRBV11-2	17	.	few	TRBJ2-4	CASSLVTGLTAKNIQYF	TGTGCCAGCAGCTTAGTAACGGGTTTGACAGCCAAAAACATTCAGTACTTC
TRBV20-1	16	TRBD1	.	TRBJ2-4	CSARSSTGVAKNIQYF	TGCAGTGCTAGATCCAGTACAGGGGTAGCCAAAAACATTCAGTACTTC
TRBV10-1	12	TRBD2	.	TRBJ2-7	CAINGLVDEQYF	TGCGCCATCAATGGACTAGTAGACGAGCAGTACTTC
TRBV27	14	.	few	TRBJ2-3	CASSLSRHTDTQYF	TGTGCCAGCAGTTTATCGAGACATACAGATACGCAGTATTTT
TRBV19	16	.	.	TRBJ2-4	CASSITARVAKNIQYF	TGTGCCAGTAGTATTACAGCCCGGGTAGCCAAAAACATTCAGTACTTC
TRBV5-1	16	.	few	TRBJ1-5	CASSLSERNGNQPQHF	TGCGCCAGCAGCTTGAGTGAGAGGAACGGCAATCAGCCCCAGCATTTT
TRBV6-1	18	.	.	TRBJ1-5	CASSEQPTGQVSNQPQHF	TGTGCCAGCAGTGAACAACCCACCGGCCAGGTTAGCAATCAGCCCCAGCATTTT
TRBV21-1	19	.	.	TRBJ2-4	CASSKVQCLRILAKNIQYF	TGTGCCAGCAGCAAAGTACAGTGTCTGCGAATTCTAGCCAAAAACATTCAGTACTTC
TRBV6-1	15	.	.	TRBJ1-2	CASSGSGTVRLGYTF	TGTGCCAGCAGTGGATCCGGGACCGTCAGACTTGGCTACACCTTC
TRBV19	17	TRBD1	.	TRBJ2-7	CASSGFPRDRVSYEQYF	TGTGCCAGTAGTGGTTTCCCGCGGGACAGGGTAAGCTACGAGCAGTACTTC
TRBV7-8	16	TRBD2	few	TRBJ2-3	CASSSRLAGGLDTQYF	TGTGCCAGCAGCTCTAGACTAGCGGGAGGGCTAGATACGCAGTATTTT
TRBV27	16	.	few	TRBJ2-1	CASSLERAWRGGEQFF	TGTGCCAGCAGTTTAGAACGGGCGTGGCGTGGGGGTGAGCAGTTCTTC
TRBV7-2	15	TRBD2	.	TRBJ2-4	CASSSAGREAVIQYF	TGTGCCAGCAGCTCCGCTGGACGGGAGGCGGTCATTCAGTACTTC
TRBV7-9	14	.	.	TRBJ1-2	CASSLAITPYGYAF	TGTGCCAGCAGCTTAGCGATAACGCCTTATGGCTACGCCTTC
TRBV7-8	13	.	few	TRBJ2-7	CASSAYTDPTQYF	TGTGCCAGCAGCGCGTACACTGACCCAACGCAGTACTTC
TRBV19	16	.	.	TRBJ2-5	CASSREGGRLQETQYF	TGTGCCAGTAGTAGAGAGGGTGGTCGCCTCCAAGAGACCCAGTACTTC
TRBV6-5	14	.	.	TRBJ2-3	CASSYSINTDTQYF	TGTGCCAGCAGTTACTCCATCAACACAGATACGCAGTATTTT
TRBV6-2/TRBV6-3	14	.	.	TRBJ2-3	CASSGLFHTDTQYF	TGTGCCAGCAGTGGACTGTTCCACACAGATACGCAGTATTTT
TRBV19	13	TRBD1	few	TRBJ1-4	CASVDRGNEKLFF	TGTGCCAGCGTGGACAGGGGAAATGAAAAACTGTTTTTT
TRBV19	14	.	.	TRBJ1-5	CASSIRLGNQPQHF	TGTGCCAGTAGTATTCGACTGGGCAATCAGCCCCAGCATTTT